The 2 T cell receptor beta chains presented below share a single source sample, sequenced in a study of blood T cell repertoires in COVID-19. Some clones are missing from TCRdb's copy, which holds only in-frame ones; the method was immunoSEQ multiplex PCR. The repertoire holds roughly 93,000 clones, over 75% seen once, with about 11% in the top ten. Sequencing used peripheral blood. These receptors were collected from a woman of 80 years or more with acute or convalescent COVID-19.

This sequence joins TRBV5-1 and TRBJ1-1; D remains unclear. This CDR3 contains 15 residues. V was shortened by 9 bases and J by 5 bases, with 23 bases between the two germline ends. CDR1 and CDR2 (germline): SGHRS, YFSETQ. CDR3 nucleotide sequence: TGCGCCACACGTGACGAGAGGGATCCGAGTACTGAAGCTTTCTTT. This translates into CATRDERDPSTEAFF. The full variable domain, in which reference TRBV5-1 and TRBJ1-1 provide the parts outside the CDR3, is KAGVTQTPRYLIKTRGQQVTLSCSPISGHRSVSWYQQTPGQGLQFLFEYFSETQRNKGNFPGRFSGRQFSNSRSEMNVSTLELGDSALYLCATRDERDPSTEAFFGQGTRLTVV.

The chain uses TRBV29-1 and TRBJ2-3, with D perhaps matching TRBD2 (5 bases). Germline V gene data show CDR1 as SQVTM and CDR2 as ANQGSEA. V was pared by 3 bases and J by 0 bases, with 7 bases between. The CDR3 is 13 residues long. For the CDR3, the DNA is TGCAGCGTTGATGGCGGGAGCACAGATACGCAGTATTTT. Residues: CSVDGGSTDTQYF.